These 4 T cell receptor beta chains came from one sample sequenced in a study of beta chain features in type 1 diabetes. Expressed TCRB transcripts were sequenced after all isolated RNA was converted to cDNA. Generated by immunoSEQ multiplex PCR, the TCRdb table keeps only in-frame clones and is missing some. The sample includes almost 250,000 clones, 13% to 15% of them seen just once. What was sequenced was naive CD4+ T cells from blood. The source is a woman between 35 and 50 years old in good health.

This clone was seen more than once but under ten times. The chain recombines TRBV5-1 with TRBJ2-6; TRBD2 is a possible D gene (6 bases). There are 16 residues in the CDR3. In germline, CDR1 is SGHRS, CDR2 YFSETQ. V was shortened by 2 bases and J by 0 bases, with 9 bases between the two germline ends. In DNA, the CDR3 is TGCGCCAGCAGCTTTGCGGGGAGCTCTGGGGCCAACGTCCTGACTTTC. This sequence encodes CASSFAGSSGANVLTF.

V gene TRBV13 combines with J gene TRBJ2-7; TRBD1 aligns across 8 bases. There are 14 residues in the CDR3. V lost 0 bases to trimming and J lost 5 bases; unmatched junction nucleotides: 3. Germline assignment: CDR1 PRHDT and CDR2 FYEKMQ (reference sequence). CDR3 in DNA: TGTGCCAGCAGCTTAGGGCGACAGGGGAACGAGCAGTACTTC. Its protein is CASSLGRQGNEQYF.

Written as DNA, the CDR3 is TGTGCCAGCAGCTTAGGGGGGGCGCGGTACCAAGAGACCCAGTACTTC. Translation gives CASSLGGARYQETQYF. V and J are TRBV13 and TRBJ2-5, with D possibly matching TRBD1 (6 bases). The CDR3 has 16 residues. Trimming left V 0 bases short and J 0 bases short, with 11 bases between. Germline lookup yields CDR1 PRHDT and CDR2 FYEKMQ (reference sequence).

In this sample, this clone turned up a few times. V is TRBV18 and J is TRBJ2-5, with 10 bases lining up with TRBD1. Per the germline V gene, CDR1 is KGHSH and CDR2 is LQKENI. With 1 base clipped from V and 3 bases from J, the junction kept 8 bases outside the gene matches. The CDR3 runs to 17 residues. CDR3 loop: CASSPLPGQGPEETQYF. CDR3 DNA sequence: TGTGCCAGCTCACCACTACCGGGACAGGGGCCCGAAGAGACCCAGTACTTC. The full variable domain, completed using reference TRBV18 and TRBJ2-5, is NAGVMQNPRHLVRRRGQEARLRCSPMKGHSHVYWYRQLPEEGLKFMVYLQKENIIDESGMPKERFSAEFPKEGPSILRIQQVVRGDSAAYFCASSPLPGQGPEETQYFGPGTRLLVL.